The 28 T cell receptor beta chains below were found in one sample sequenced in a study of cytomegalovirus exposure and HLA in healthy donors. Data came from immunoSEQ multiplex PCR; TCRdb stores just in-frame clones and leaves some out. The table lists roughly 240,000 clones, approximately 87% of them singletons. The sample taken for sequencing was PBMCs. The receptors were sampled from a man younger than 35 in good health and CMV-seronegative.

The chain links TRBV9 to TRBJ2-7; TRBD2 is a possible D gene (6 bases). Deletions cut 0 bases from V and 5 bases from J, with 21 bases between. CDR1 and CDR2 (germline): SGDLS, YYNGEE. This CDR3 region has 17 residues. The CDR3 sequence is CASSVGRRGGIFHEQYF. CDR3 DNA sequence: TGTGCCAGCAGCGTAGGCCGGAGGGGCGGAATATTCCACGAGCAGTACTTC.

The chain employs TRBV28 and TRBJ1-6, with 9 bases lining up with TRBD1. Germline V gives CDR1 MDHEN, CDR2 SYDVKM. The CDR3 spans 14 residues. V gave up 5 bases and J gave up 8 bases; unmatched junction bases: 4. CDR3 bases: TGTGCCAGCAGTCTCGACAGGGGGTATTCACCCCTCCACTTT. Protein product: CASSLDRGYSPLHF.

This rearrangement joins TRBV10-3 to TRBJ2-7; TRBD2 agrees at 7 bases. J lost 2 bases, V lost 3 bases, and 10 bases had no gene match. This CDR3 has 16 amino acids. Germline assignment: CDR1 ENHRY and CDR2 SYGVKD. The CDR3 region is CAISDLLAQNAYEQYF. The CDR3 coding sequence is TGTGCCATCAGTGACCTACTAGCGCAGAACGCCTACGAGCAGTACTTC.

The chain couples TRBV7-2 to TRBJ2-1; a weak D match, TRBD2 (5 bases). The V end lost 7 bases, the J end lost 7 bases, and 14 bases lay between the germline ends. Germline values: CDR1 SGHTA, CDR2 FQGNSA. CDR3 length: 13 amino acids. The CDR3 DNA follows: TGTGCCAGCAAAGTCGGAGGCCAAAATGAGCAGTTCTTC. This gives the protein CASKVGGQNEQFF.

This clone was found once. The CDR3 bases are TGTGCCAGCAGTTTAAACGGGGGAGGAAACACTGAAGCTTTCTTT. Its translation is CASSLNGGGNTEAFF. The V and J genes are TRBV27 and TRBJ1-1; possible D gene TRBD1, 5 bases. The CDR3 spans 15 residues. V dropped 2 bases and J dropped 2 bases, with 12 bases sitting between them. The germline V gene encodes CDR1 MNHEY and CDR2 SMNVEV (reference sequence).

The gene calls are TRBV2 and TRBJ2-3, with 14 bases that match TRBD2. The ends lost 5 bases at V and 1 base at J; junction bases unmatched: 5. This CDR3 spans 17 amino acids. The germline V gene has CDR1 SNHLY and CDR2 FYNNEI. CDR3 sequence reads: CASSRLAGGRGTDTQYF. CDR3 sequence (DNA): TGTGCCAGCAGTAGACTAGCGGGGGGGCGGGGCACAGATACGCAGTATTTT.

The chain joins TRBV19 to TRBJ2-7; possible D gene TRBD1, 6 bases. With 2 bases removed from V and 3 bases from J, the gap between germline ends came to 11 bases. The CDR3 is 14 residues long. Germline values: CDR1 LNHDA, CDR2 SQIVND (reference sequence). The CDR3, as DNA: TGTGCCAGTAGTATATGGGCAGGGGACTACGAGCAGTACTTC. This translates into CASSIWAGDYEQYF.

This clone has just one count. The chain employs TRBV29-1 and TRBJ2-2, with TRBD2 as a possible D gene (6 bases). This CDR3 contains 12 residues. From germline, CDR1 is SQVTM and CDR2 ANQGSEA. With 6 bases removed from V and 5 bases from J, the gap between germline ends came to 10 bases. The CDR3 is CSVYGGTGELFF. The CDR3 nucleotides are TGCAGCGTGTATGGGGGGACCGGGGAGCTGTTTTTT.

This clone has more than one count but fewer than ten. The chain carries TRBV19 and TRBJ1-5, with D perhaps TRBD1 (6 bases). V lost 3 bases to trimming and J lost 1 base, with 16 bases between them. In germline, CDR1 is LNHDA, CDR2 SQIVND (reference sequence). This CDR3 contains 17 residues. This CDR3 reads CASSIRVAGASNQPQHF. The CDR3 region has the DNA TGTGCCAGTAGTATTCGGGTCGCAGGGGCCAGCAATCAGCCCCAGCATTTT.

J is TRBJ2-7 and V is TRBV10-3, with TRBD1 as a possible D gene (5 bases). The V gene's germline CDR1 is ENHRY and CDR2 SYGVKD. Trimming left V 4 bases short and J 6 bases short, with 10 bases between. This CDR3 has 12 amino acids. The chain's CDR3 is CAISGPRGEQYF. The CDR3 DNA reads as TGTGCCATCAGTGGGCCTAGGGGCGAGCAGTACTTC.

The genes are TRBV4-3 and TRBJ2-7; D may be TRBD2 (5 bases). In germline, CDR1 is LGHNA, CDR2 YSLEER. The CDR3 consists of 15 residues. With 0 bases removed from V and 4 bases from J, the gap between germline ends came to 13 bases. Written as DNA, the CDR3 is TGCGCCAGCAGCCAAGATACGGGGTGGTCATACGAGCAGTACTTC. It yields the protein CASSQDTGWSYEQYF.

V and J are TRBV6-5 and TRBJ2-2; 8 bases line up with TRBD2. The CDR3 sequence is 13 residues long. J was trimmed by 5 bases and V by 10 bases; bases with no gene match: 6. Germline V gives CDR1 MNHEY, CDR2 SVGAGI. This chain's CDR3 is CATNTGGTGELFF. CDR3 bases: TGTGCCACTAACACGGGGGGGACCGGGGAGCTGTTTTTT.

The rearrangement uses TRBV6-5 and TRBJ1-5, with D uncertain. Trimming stripped 8 bases from V and 4 bases from J, with 3 bases between. Germline CDR1 reads MNHEY; CDR2 reads SVGAGI. The CDR3 spans 10 residues. The CDR3: CASHNQPQHF. CDR3 coding DNA: TGTGCCAGCCATAATCAGCCCCAGCATTTT.

The chain employs TRBV9 and TRBJ2-1, with 9 bases lining up with TRBD2. CDR3 size: 13 residues. Germline CDR1 is SGDLS and CDR2 is YYNGEE. V lost 3 bases, J lost 12 bases, and 7 bases stayed unmatched. The CDR3 nucleotides are TGTGCCAGCAGCGCGACTAGCGGCTCGGGGCAGTTCTTC. Translation gives CASSATSGSGQFF.

The chain couples TRBV28 to TRBJ2-3; D is unresolved. Germline CDR1 and CDR2: MDHEN and SYDVKM. The CDR3 totals 15 residues. Trimming left V 5 bases short and J 1 base short, with 13 bases between. DNA of the CDR3: TGTGCCAGCAGTCTCGAATACTTGGGCACAGATACGCAGTATTTT. Residues: CASSLEYLGTDTQYF.

The J gene is TRBJ2-7, the V gene TRBV4-3; D is unresolved. V dropped 0 bases and J dropped 6 bases, with 6 bases sitting between them. CDR1 and CDR2 from the germline V gene are LGHNA and YSLEER. CDR3 size: 12 residues. The DNA of the CDR3 is TGCGCCAGCAGCCAAGATTTTCGCGAGCAGTACTTC. It translates to CASSQDFREQYF.

This chain links TRBV28 with TRBJ1-5, with 7 bases matching TRBD1. This CDR3 contains 16 residues. V trimming: 4 bases; J trimming: 5 bases; junction bases outside the gene matches: 11. CDR1 and CDR2 from the germline V gene are MDHEN and SYDVKM. The CDR3 DNA reads as TGTGCCAGCAGTTCCGCCCAGGGGGGCAGACATCAGCCCCAGCATTTT. This encodes CASSSAQGGRHQPQHF.

This clone was counted only a few times. The J gene is TRBJ1-1, the V gene TRBV6-6; D gene unclear. The CDR3 has 13 residues. Germline assignment: CDR1 MNHNY and CDR2 SVGAGI (reference sequence). Trimming took off 2 bases at V and 5 bases at J, with 9 bases between the two ends. CDR3 residues: CASSYKGETEAFF. The CDR3 nucleotides are TGTGCCAGCAGTTACAAGGGAGAGACTGAAGCTTTCTTT.

This chain links TRBV29-1 with TRBJ2-3; 7 nucleotides agree with TRBD2. The germline gives CDR1 SQVTM, CDR2 ANQGSEA. CDR3 length: 15 amino acids. The V segment lost 4 bases and the J segment 5 bases; nucleotides outside the gene matches: 12. The CDR3 coding sequence is TGCAGCGTTGGGGGCCTAGCGGCCCTTTTAGATACGCAGTATTTT. Translation gives CSVGGLAALLDTQYF.

The chain has TRBV4-1 and TRBJ2-7; 8 nucleotides line up with TRBD2. CDR3 size: 16 residues. V lost 0 bases and J lost 0; bases outside the gene matches: 4. In germline, CDR1 is MGHRA, CDR2 YSYEKL. The CDR3 region is CASSQDRSGGSYEQYF. The CDR3 DNA reads as TGCGCCAGCAGCCAAGATCGGAGCGGGGGCTCCTACGAGCAGTACTTC.

The rearrangement links TRBV5-1 to TRBJ2-2; 9 positions match TRBD1. CDR3 size: 15 residues. V shed 3 bases and J 6 bases; nucleotides not matched to a gene: 6. Germline V gives CDR1 SGHRS, CDR2 YFSETQ. Written as DNA, the CDR3 is TGCGCCAGCAGCTATACGGGACAGGGCTCCGGGGAGCTGTTTTTT. Translated: CASSYTGQGSGELFF. Together with reference TRBV5-1 and TRBJ2-2, the CDR3 gives the full variable domain: KAGVTQTPRYLIKTRGQQVTLSCSPISGHRSVSWYQQTPGQGLQFLFEYFSETQRNKGNFPGRFSGRQFSNSRSEMNVSTLELGDSALYLCASSYTGQGSGELFFGEGSRLTVL.

The chain recombines TRBV28 with TRBJ1-5; D is perhaps TRBD1 (5 bases). Trimming shortened V by 3 bases and J by 2 bases, and 11 bases separated the two germline ends. The CDR3 is made up of 15 amino acids. Germline CDR1 reads MDHEN; CDR2 reads SYDVKM. In DNA, the CDR3 is TGTGCCAGCAGTTTGTTGGGACTCGGCAATCAGCCCCAGCATTTT. Residues: CASSLLGLGNQPQHF.

This chain connects TRBV6-5 to TRBJ2-1; D possibly corresponds to TRBD2 (5 bases). The CDR3 is made up of 15 amino acids. Germline lookup yields CDR1 MNHEY and CDR2 SVGAGI. Trimming removed 2 bases from V and 4 bases from J, with 12 bases in between. The CDR3 sequence is CASSYGLGGYNEQFF. The CDR3 region has the DNA TGTGCCAGCAGTTACGGATTAGGAGGATACAATGAGCAGTTCTTC.

This clone was detected only once. V usage is TRBV27 and J usage is TRBJ1-2; 7 nucleotides align to TRBD1. The germline V gene has CDR1 MNHEY and CDR2 SMNVEV (reference sequence). Trimming at V came to 5 bases and at J to 6 bases, leaving 6 bases not matched to a gene. The CDR3 is 13 residues long. CDR3 in DNA: TGTGCCAGCAGTACGATTACAGGGGATGGCTACACCTTC. This sequence encodes CASSTITGDGYTF.

The chain links TRBV15 to TRBJ2-7, with 7 nucleotides matching TRBD1. CDR1 LNHNV and CDR2 YYDKDF come from the germline V gene (reference sequence). The length of the CDR3 is 16 residues. V trimming: 4 bases; J trimming: 0 bases; junction bases outside the gene matches: 9. The CDR3 DNA sequence: TGTGCCACCAGCAATTCGCCCGGGACAGCCTCCTACGAGCAGTACTTC. Translating gives CATSNSPGTASYEQYF.

The V gene is TRBV6-5, the J gene TRBJ2-1; D possibly corresponds to TRBD2 (6 bases). CDR1 and CDR2 from the germline V gene are MNHEY and SVGAGI. The length of the CDR3 is 12 residues. V lost 10 bases and J 9 bases, leaving 16 bases between the germline ends. CDR3 amino acids: CATRRLVGEQFF. DNA of the CDR3: TGTGCCACGCGACGACTAGTGGGTGAGCAGTTCTTC.

V usage is TRBV29-1 and J usage is TRBJ1-1, with TRBD1 identical over 8 bases. Germline CDR1 SQVTM, CDR2 ANQGSEA. The CDR3 has 13 residues. J gave up 4 bases and V 5 bases, and 6 bases lay outside the gene matches. The CDR3 loop is CSVLDRGGTEAFF. The CDR3 DNA follows: TGCAGCGTTCTTGACAGGGGTGGCACTGAAGCTTTCTTT.

The chain uses TRBV5-6 and TRBJ1-3, with no clear D. Germline V gene sequence: CDR1 SGHDT, CDR2 YYEEEE. CDR3 length equals 15 residues. V dropped 4 bases and J dropped 0 bases, with 11 bases sitting between them. The CDR3 sequence: CASSLREPSGNTIYF. In DNA, the CDR3 is TGTGCCAGCAGCCTTCGTGAGCCCTCTGGAAACACCATATATTTT.